Listed below are T cell receptor beta chains from one sample, sequenced in a study of blood T cell repertoires in acute mononucleosis. Clones were sequenced by immunoSEQ multiplex PCR, and TCRdb holds only the in-frame ones, with some missing. The sample includes over 1,500 clones, around 20% of them seen just once. Sequencing used EBV YVL epitope tetramer+ CD8+ T cells sorted from PBMCs, obtained during convalescence from infectious mononucleosis. The receptors here all came from a woman aged 18 to 35 with infectious mononucleosis caused by EBV. Each CDR3 is given with its conserved first and last residue. A D gene is named only where the DNA matches it firmly. The size of a clone is reported for some rows only, either as once, few or many, or as a class for expanded clones.

TRBV27,many,TRBJ2-7,NA,CASSYDEGYEQYF,TGTGCCAGCAGTTACGACGAGGGCTACGAGCAGTACTTC
TRBV28,NA,TRBJ2-7,NA,CASLSLAGEQYF,TGTGCCAGCCTTTCCTTGGCCGGCGAGCAGTACTTC
TRBV6-6,large,TRBJ2-5,TRBD2,CASSYSTSGYQETQYF,TGTGCCAGCAGTTACTCTACTAGCGGTTACCAAGAGACCCAGTACTTC
TRBV28,few,TRBJ2-1,NA,CASSPVTGGESYYEQFF,TGTGCCAGCAGTCCCGTCACGGGGGGCGAATCCTACTATGAGCAGTTCTTC
TRBV2,few,TRBJ2-7,NA,CASSSFRDSSNEQYF,TGTGCCAGCAGCTCATTCCGGGACTCCTCGAACGAGCAGTACTTC
TRBV29-1,NA,TRBJ2-1,TRBD2,CSVAAGEDGEQFF,TGCAGCGTTGCAGCGGGAGAGGATGGTGAGCAGTTCTTC
TRBV7-9,medium-sized,TRBJ2-1,TRBD1,CASSPDPTGVNEQFF,TGTGCCAGCAGCCCCGACCCGACAGGGGTCAATGAGCAGTTCTTC
TRBV28,medium-sized,TRBJ1-1,TRBD1,CASSSAGGTEAFF,TGTGCCAGCAGTTCCGCAGGGGGCACTGAAGCTTTCTTT
TRBV11-2,many,TRBJ2-3,NA,CASSLRTPSTDTQYF,TGTGCCAGCAGTCTCAGAACACCTAGCACAGATACGCAGTATTTT
TRBV6-4,few,TRBJ2-7,NA,CASSLRGGGYEQYF,TGTGCCAGCAGTTTAAGAGGGGGTGGGTACGAGCAGTACTTC
TRBV19,few,TRBJ1-1,TRBD1,CASSLRTGGAFTEAFF,TGCGCCAGCAGCCTTCGGACAGGGGGCGCGTTTACTGAAGCTTTCTTT
TRBV21-1,few,TRBJ2-7,NA,CASSQEGPGGFYLMQYF,TGTGCCAGCAGCCAAGAGGGGCCGGGGGGCTTTTACCTCATGCAGTACTTC
TRBV4-2,many,TRBJ1-3,NA,CASSLILLSGNTIYF,TGTGCCAGCAGCCTGATCCTGCTCTCTGGAAACACCATATATTTT
TRBV29-1,NA,TRBJ1-1,TRBD1,CSGRDRGGTEAFF,TGCAGCGGTAGGGACAGGGGGGGGACTGAAGCTTTCTTT
TRBV7-3,many,TRBJ2-7,TRBD1,CASSPDRGLYEQYF,TGTGCCAGCAGCCCAGACAGGGGGCTGTACGAGCAGTACTTC
TRBV6-6,NA,TRBJ2-1,TRBD1,CASSLPGQGAGEQFF,TGTGCCAGCAGTTTACCGGGACAGGGGGCGGGAGAGCAGTTCTTC
TRBV23-1,few,TRBJ2-4,NA,CASSQQEILAKNIQYF,TGCGCCAGCAGTCAACAAGAGATCCTAGCCAAAAACATTCAGTACTTC
TRBV7-4,NA,TRBJ1-2,NA,CASSPDDRAYGYTF,TGTGCCAGCAGCCCAGACGATAGGGCCTATGGCTACACCTTC
TRBV11-1,NA,TRBJ2-7,NA,CASSLDWRIRSYEQYF,TGTGCCAGCAGCTTAGATTGGAGGATTCGCTCCTACGAGCAGTACTTC
TRBV7-9,NA,TRBJ2-7,TRBD2,CASSLGASGGKEQYF,TGTGCCAGCAGCTTAGGGGCTAGCGGGGGGAAAGAGCAGTACTTC
TRBV29-1,few,TRBJ2-1,TRBD2,CGVGLALYNGQFF,TGCGGCGTTGGACTAGCGCTTTACAATGGGCAGTTCTTC
TRBV5-6,few,TRBJ1-3,NA,CASSVGDSGNTIYF,TGTGCCAGCAGCGTGGGGGACTCTGGAAACACCATATATTTT
TRBV11-2,few,TRBJ2-7,NA,CASSSEGGIAREQYF,TGTGCCAGCAGTTCCGAAGGGGGAATTGCCCGCGAGCAGTACTTC
TRBV29-1,NA,TRBJ2-7,TRBD1,CSVDLSGQSSYEQYF,TGCAGCGTTGACCTTTCGGGACAGTCCTCCTACGAGCAGTACTTC
TRBV29-1,many,TRBJ2-1,NA,CSYGEALANEQFF,TGCAGCTATGGAGAGGCCCTTGCGAATGAGCAGTTCTTC
TRBV10-3,large,TRBJ2-7,NA,CAISETGVLHEQYF,TGTGCCATCAGTGAGACGGGAGTCCTCCACGAGCAGTACTTC
TRBV25-1,few,TRBJ2-3,NA,CASSPGTSTDTQYF,TGTGCCAGCAGCCCAGGGACTAGCACAGATACGCAGTATTTT
TRBV27,NA,TRBJ2-1,TRBD2,CASSQLAGGLNEQFF,TGTGCCAGCAGCCAACTAGCGGGAGGTCTTAATGAGCAGTTCTTC
TRBV6-7,many,TRBJ2-5,TRBD2,CASSYSTSGYQETQYF,TGTGCCAGCAGTTACTCTACTAGCGGTTACCAAGAGACCCAGTACTTC
TRBV29-1,once,TRBJ2-1,NA,CSVGECFYNEQFF,TGCAGTGTTGGGGAGTGCTTTTACAATGAGCAGTTCTTC
TRBV5-4,many,TRBJ2-7,TRBD1,CASRNRDRALGQYF,TGTGCCAGCAGAAACCGGGACAGGGCCCTGGGGCAGTACTTC
TRBV10-3,many,TRBJ2-7,NA,CASSYDEGYEQYF,TGTGCCAGCAGTTACGACGAGGGCTACGAGCAGTACTTC
TRBV29-1,many,TRBJ1-1,NA,CSAYSYEAFF,TGCAGCGCCTACTCATATGAAGCTTTCTTT
TRBV30,NA,TRBJ1-2,NA,CASSPDDRAYGYTF,TGTGCCAGCAGCCCAGACGATAGGGCCTATGGCTACACCTTC
TRBV21-1,many,TRBJ2-1,NA,CASSPDPTGVNEQFF,TGTGCCAGCAGCCCCGACCCGACAGGGGTCAATGAGCAGTTCTTC
TRBV7-7,NA,TRBJ1-1,NA,CASSPWEIGTEAFF,TGTGCTAGCAGTCCCTGGGAAATTGGGACTGAAGCTTTCTTT
TRBV4-2,few,TRBJ2-2,TRBD1,CASSQLQGAGELFF,TGTGCCAGCAGCCAACTACAGGGGGCCGGGGAGCTGTTTTTT
TRBV6-1,NA,TRBJ1-2,NA,CASSDTGLNYGYTF,TGTGCCAGCAGTGATACCGGGCTAAACTATGGCTACACCTTC
TRBV29-1,few,TRBJ2-1,TRBD1,CSVGTGANNEQFF,TGCAGCGTGGGGACAGGCGCAAACAATGAGCAGTTCTTC
TRBV29-1,many,TRBJ2-1,NA,CSAGRSLYNEQFF,TGCAGTGCAGGGAGGTCCCTCTACAATGAGCAGTTCTTC
TRBV5-6,many,TRBJ2-7,NA,CASSLASKEYF,TGTGCCAGCAGCTTAGCCTCTAAGGAGTACTTC
TRBV6-5,NA,TRBJ2-1,TRBD1,CASSLPGQGAGEQFF,TGTGCCAGCAGTTTACCGGGACAGGGGGCGGGAGAGCAGTTCTTC
TRBV5-1,NA,TRBJ2-3,TRBD1,CASSGTGLEGDTQYF,TGCGCCAGCAGCGGGACAGGGCTCGAAGGAGATACGCAGTATTTT
TRBV5-5,NA,TRBJ1-1,TRBD1,CASSLRTGGAFTEAFF,TGCGCCAGCAGCCTTCGGACAGGGGGCGCGTTTACTGAAGCTTTCTTT
TRBV27,medium-sized,TRBJ2-1,TRBD1,CASSLPGQGAGEQFF,TGTGCCAGCAGTTTACCGGGACAGGGGGCGGGAGAGCAGTTCTTC
TRBV27,few,TRBJ2-1,NA,CASKGIGQYNEQFF,TGTGCCAGCAAAGGGATCGGCCAATACAATGAGCAGTTCTTC
TRBV4-2,few,TRBJ2-3,NA,CASSPGTSTDTQYF,TGTGCCAGCAGCCCAGGGACTAGCACAGATACGCAGTATTTT
TRBV27,NA,TRBJ2-7,NA,CASSLRGQYF,TGTGCCAGCAGTTTAAGAGGGCAGTACTTC
TRBV7-3,many,TRBJ2-7,NA,CASSSEGGIAREQYF,TGTGCCAGCAGTTCCGAAGGGGGAATTGCCCGCGAGCAGTACTTC
TRBV29-1,large,TRBJ2-1,NA,CSVDSRNEQFF,TGCAGCGTTGACTCTAGGAATGAGCAGTTCTTC
TRBV5-5,many,TRBJ2-7,TRBD1,CASSPDRGLYEQYF,TGTGCCAGCAGCCCAGACAGGGGGCTGTACGAGCAGTACTTC
TRBV29-1,NA,TRBJ2-1,NA,CSVGQALYKQFF,TGCAGCGTTGGGCAGGCCCTTTACAAGCAGTTCTTC
TRBV7-2,many,TRBJ2-7,NA,CASSSFRDSSNEQYF,TGTGCCAGCAGCTCATTCCGGGACTCCTCGAACGAGCAGTACTTC
TRBV21-1,medium-sized,TRBJ2-7,NA,CASSKENLRQGVIF,TGTGCCAGCAGCAAAGAAAATCTACGACAGGGAGTCATCTTC